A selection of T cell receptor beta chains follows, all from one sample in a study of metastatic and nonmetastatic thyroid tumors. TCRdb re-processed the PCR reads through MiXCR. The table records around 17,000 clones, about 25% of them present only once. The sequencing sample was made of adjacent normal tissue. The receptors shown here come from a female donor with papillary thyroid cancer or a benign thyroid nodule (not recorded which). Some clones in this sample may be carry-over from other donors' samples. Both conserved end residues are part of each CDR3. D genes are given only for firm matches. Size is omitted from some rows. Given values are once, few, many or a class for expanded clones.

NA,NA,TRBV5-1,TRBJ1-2,CASSSDFNYGYTF,TGCGCCAGCAGTTCGGACTTTAACTATGGCTACACCTTC
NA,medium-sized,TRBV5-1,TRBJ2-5,CASSFLAVQETQYF,TGCGCCAGCAGCTTTTTAGCGGTCCAAGAGACCCAGTACTTC
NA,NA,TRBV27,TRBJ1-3,CASSEGGLGVSGNTIYF,TGTGCCAGCAGTGAAGGGGGACTGGGGGTCTCTGGAAACACCATATATTTT
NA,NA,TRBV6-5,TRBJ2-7,CASSYGGSYEQYF,TGTGCCAGCAGTTACGGCGGCTCCTACGAGCAGTACTTC
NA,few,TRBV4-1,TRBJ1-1,CASSQAGMNTEAFF,TGCGCCAGCAGCCAAGCGGGGATGAACACTGAAGCTTTCTTT
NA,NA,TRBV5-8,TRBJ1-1,CASIFSGGAGEAFF,TGTGCCAGCATCTTTTCGGGGGGCGCCGGTGAAGCTTTCTTT
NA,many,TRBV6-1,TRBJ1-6,CASSEISNPNSPLHF,TGTGCCAGCAGTGAAATAAGCAACCCAAATTCACCCCTCCACTTT
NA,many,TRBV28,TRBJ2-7,CASSSAETRSSYEQYF,TGTGCCAGCAGTTCAGCTGAGACGCGGAGCTCCTACGAGCAGTACTTC
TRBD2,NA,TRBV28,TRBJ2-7,CASTSMGGTSRYEQYF,TGTGCCAGCACTTCTATGGGGGGGACTAGTAGGTACGAGCAGTACTTC
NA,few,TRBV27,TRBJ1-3,CASSRGKVPGNTIYF,TGTGCCAGCAGCAGGGGTAAGGTCCCTGGAAACACCATATATTTT
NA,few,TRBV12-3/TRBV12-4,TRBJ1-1,CASSNNKGEDTEAFF,TGTGCCAGCAGTAACAACAAGGGAGAGGACACTGAAGCTTTCTTT
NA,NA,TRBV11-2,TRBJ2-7,CASSYVQGGYEQYF,TGTGCCAGCAGCTATGTTCAGGGAGGCTACGAGCAGTACTTC
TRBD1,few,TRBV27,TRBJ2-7,CASSLLDRVHEQYF,TGTGCCAGCAGTTTATTGGACAGGGTCCACGAGCAGTACTTC
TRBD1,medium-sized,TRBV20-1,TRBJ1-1,CSAIDRQQGRGEAFF,TGCAGTGCTATCGACCGTCAACAGGGGAGGGGTGAAGCTTTCTTT
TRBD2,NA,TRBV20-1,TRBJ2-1,CSARAPGLAGYNEQFF,TGCAGTGCTAGAGCCCCGGGACTAGCGGGATACAATGAGCAGTTCTTC
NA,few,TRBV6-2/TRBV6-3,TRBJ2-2,CASRYGELFF,TGTGCCAGTCGTTACGGGGAGCTGTTTTTT
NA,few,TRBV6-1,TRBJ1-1,CASRLQGGNTEAFF,TGTGCCAGCAGACTACAGGGTGGGAACACTGAAGCTTTCTTT